A selection of T cell receptor beta chains follows, all from one sample in a study of blood T cell repertoires in COVID-19. The assay was immunoSEQ multiplex PCR, and TCRdb's table has in-frame clones only and misses some. The data show roughly 180,000 clones, approximately 81% seen once. Sequences were obtained from peripheral blood. These receptors all come from a woman aged 80 or older with active or convalescent COVID-19. Each CDR3 is given with its conserved first and last residue. Each record gives: J gene, V gene, CDR3 protein.

j_gene: TRBJ2-5; v_gene: TRBV6-6; CDR3aa: CASSRLRERSETQYF
j_gene: TRBJ2-7; v_gene: TRBV5-1; CDR3aa: CASSFLTGGTYEQYF
j_gene: TRBJ2-7; v_gene: TRBV5-1; CDR3aa: CASSFGTGFGEQYF
j_gene: TRBJ2-5; v_gene: TRBV7-8; CDR3aa: CASSSGTSDKETQYF
j_gene: TRBJ2-7; v_gene: TRBV5-1; CDR3aa: CASSASSKKGDEQYF
j_gene: TRBJ1-2; v_gene: TRBV30; CDR3aa: CAWSSLGQVHGYTF
j_gene: TRBJ1-1; v_gene: TRBV19; CDR3aa: CASSSSGLTNTEAFF
j_gene: TRBJ2-7; v_gene: TRBV6-6; CDR3aa: CASTYILGQGNYEQYF
j_gene: TRBJ2-1; v_gene: TRBV19; CDR3aa: CASSTRTGVNEQFF
j_gene: TRBJ1-6; v_gene: TRBV3-1/TRBV3-2; CDR3aa: CASSLTGQNSPLHF
j_gene: TRBJ2-3; v_gene: TRBV3-1/TRBV3-2; CDR3aa: CASRLRDYPSDTQYF
j_gene: TRBJ1-4; v_gene: TRBV5-1; CDR3aa: CASSKRADEKLFF
j_gene: TRBJ2-7; v_gene: TRBV6-5; CDR3aa: CASRSDRGRTYEQYF
j_gene: TRBJ1-1; v_gene: TRBV7-9; CDR3aa: CASSPRRVDTEAFF
j_gene: TRBJ2-7; v_gene: TRBV15; CDR3aa: CATSRDGDRVYEQYF
j_gene: TRBJ2-5; v_gene: TRBV3-1/TRBV3-2; CDR3aa: CASRRGLSPGETQYF
j_gene: TRBJ1-2; v_gene: TRBV6-5; CDR3aa: CASTISTVNYGYTF
j_gene: TRBJ1-1; v_gene: TRBV2; CDR3aa: CASTELRQGAGTEAFF
j_gene: TRBJ1-4; v_gene: TRBV18; CDR3aa: CASSRDRANEKLFF
j_gene: TRBJ1-6; v_gene: TRBV2; CDR3aa: CARGDFQSYNSPLHF
j_gene: TRBJ2-1; v_gene: TRBV2; CDR3aa: CASSVIAGANEQFF
j_gene: TRBJ1-3; v_gene: TRBV7-8; CDR3aa: CASSVQGATGNTIYF
j_gene: TRBJ2-1; v_gene: TRBV5-1; CDR3aa: CASSLAGVDANEQFF
j_gene: TRBJ2-7; v_gene: TRBV10-1; CDR3aa: CASSILAASYEQYF
j_gene: TRBJ2-7; v_gene: TRBV5-1; CDR3aa: CASGVAGGNPYEQYF
j_gene: TRBJ2-1; v_gene: TRBV18; CDR3aa: CASSPLASVGNEQFF
j_gene: TRBJ1-4; v_gene: TRBV7-8; CDR3aa: CASSPDRGGGEKLFF
j_gene: TRBJ2-2; v_gene: TRBV5-4; CDR3aa: CASSLLTGGHTGELFF
j_gene: TRBJ2-1; v_gene: TRBV25-1; CDR3aa: CASSERREGPNEQFF
j_gene: TRBJ1-5; v_gene: TRBV20-1; CDR3aa: CSASLGGVSNQPQHF
j_gene: TRBJ2-7; v_gene: TRBV11-2; CDR3aa: CASSLLQGWYEQYF